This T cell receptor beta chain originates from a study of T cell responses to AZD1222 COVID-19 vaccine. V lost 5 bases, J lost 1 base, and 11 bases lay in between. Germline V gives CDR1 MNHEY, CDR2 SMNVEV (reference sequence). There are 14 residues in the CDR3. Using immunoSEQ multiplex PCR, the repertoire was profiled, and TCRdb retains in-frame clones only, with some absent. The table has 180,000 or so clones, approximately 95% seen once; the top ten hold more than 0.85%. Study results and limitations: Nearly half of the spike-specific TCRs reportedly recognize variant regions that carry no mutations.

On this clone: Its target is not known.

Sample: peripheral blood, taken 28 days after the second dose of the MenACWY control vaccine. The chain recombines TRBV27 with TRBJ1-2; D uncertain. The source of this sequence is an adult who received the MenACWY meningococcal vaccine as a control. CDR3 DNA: TGTGCCAGCAGTCCCCGTAGGAGTAACTATGGCTACACCTTC. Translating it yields CASSPRRSNYGYTF.